This T cell receptor (beta chain) stems from a study of T-cell reconstitution after alpha-beta-depleted transplantation in children. The J segment lost 5 bases and the V segment lost 3 bases, leaving 8 bases of the junction unmatched. CDR1 SQVTM and CDR2 ANQGSEA come from the germline V gene. The CDR3 is made up of 14 amino acids. Molecular barcoding with unique molecular identifiers was used for the TCRbeta library. In TCRdb, the PCR reads were re-called with MiXCR into one record per CDR3 protein. This sample has about 610,000 distinct CDR3 sequences, with over 9.5% found just once. The receptor was isolated from a human donor who donated a stem cell graft to a child with acute myeloid leukemia. This specimen consisted of PBMCs from the stem cell graft donor, obtained from the stem cell graft. The rearrangement joins TRBV29-1 to TRBJ2-7; TRBD2 agrees at 9 bases. CDR3: CSVDPGLAGHEQYF. The CDR3 DNA follows: TGCAGCGTTGACCCGGGACTAGCCGGGCACGAGCAGTACTTC.